The 13 T cell receptor beta chains below all came from one sample that was sequenced in a study of neurological immune-mediated disorders. One entry per CDR3 protein, called by TCRdb with MiXCR from the 5' RACE reads. The sample contains nearly 60,000 distinct CDR3 sequences, under 3.5% of which appear only once. Sequencing was performed on PBMCs. The source is a woman aged 55-69 years with multiple sclerosis.

This clonotype was recorded many times. The V call is TRBV12-3 or TRBV12-4, the J call TRBJ2-3; 8 bases match TRBD2. The ends lost 5 bases at V and 2 bases at J; junction bases unmatched: 15. This CDR3 contains 18 residues. In nucleotides, the CDR3 is TGTGCCAGCAGTCTCGCGACCGTAGCGGGAACCCACACAGATACGCAGTATTTT. It specifies CASSLATVAGTHTDTQYF.

This clonotype was counted at least ten times. This sequence joins TRBV7-9 and TRBJ2-1; TRBD1 is a possible D gene (6 bases). Germline values: CDR1 SEHNR, CDR2 FQNEAQ (reference sequence). This CDR3 comprises 15 residues. Trimming pared 1 base from V and 0 bases from J, leaving 7 bases between. The CDR3 DNA follows: TGTGCCAGCAGCTTAGTCAGGGGCTCCTACAATGAGCAGTTCTTC. Protein sequence: CASSLVRGSYNEQFF.

Ten or more counts support this clonotype. The chain couples TRBV20-1 to TRBJ2-7; D not certain. Per the germline V gene, CDR1 is DFQATT and CDR2 is SNEGSKA (reference sequence). The CDR3 is 13 amino acids. Trimming cost V 5 bases and J 4 bases, with 15 bases left between them. The CDR3 bases are TGCAGTGCTCCTCCCCCTTGGGGATACGAGCAGTACTTC. Its translation: CSAPPPWGYEQYF.

This clonotype was seen many times. The J gene is TRBJ1-3, the V gene TRBV12-3 or TRBV12-4; D gene uncertain. This CDR3 spans 13 amino acids. V gave up 3 bases and J gave up 3 bases, with 6 bases separating them. CDR3 DNA: TGTGCCAGCAGTTTGTCATTTGGAAACACCATATATTTT. This translates into CASSLSFGNTIYF.

This chain links TRBV5-1 with TRBJ2-3, with TRBD2 matching 8 bases. Germline V gene data show CDR1 as SGHRS and CDR2 as YFSETQ. The CDR3 consists of 15 residues. V trimming: 3 bases; J trimming: 0 bases; junction bases outside the gene matches: 3. The CDR3 DNA follows: TGCGCCAGCAGCTCCCCTAGCGGGAGCACAGATACGCAGTATTTT. Its translation: CASSSPSGSTDTQYF.

This clonotype was recorded a few times. The chain combines TRBV7-6 with TRBJ2-7; possibly TRBD2 for D (5 bases). Germline CDR1 reads SGHVS; CDR2 reads FNYEAQ. This CDR3 has 13 amino acids. Trimming cost V 5 bases and J 3 bases, with 11 bases left between them. CDR3 nucleotide sequence: TGTGCCAGCAGCCCCAGTGCGGGCTACGAGCAGTACTTC. This encodes CASSPSAGYEQYF.

This clonotype was counted at least ten times. V gene TRBV4-3 combines with J gene TRBJ2-1, with 14 bases matching TRBD2. J lost 8 bases, V lost 0 bases, and 3 bases had no gene match. CDR1 and CDR2 from the germline V gene are LGHNA and YSLEER. The CDR3 extends over 16 amino acids. DNA for the CDR3: TGCGCCAGCAGCCAAGAGACTAGCGGGGGGGACCATGAGCAGTTCTTC. Residues: CASSQETSGGDHEQFF.

This clonotype was recorded many times. V gene TRBV5-1 combines with J gene TRBJ2-1; 7 bases map to TRBD1. Germline assignment: CDR1 SGHRS and CDR2 YFSETQ. V gave up 4 bases and J gave up 0 bases; unmatched junction bases: 7. The CDR3 covers 16 residues. CDR3 in DNA: TGCGCCAGCAGCACCAGGGGGTCCAACTCCTACAATGAGCAGTTCTTC. As protein: CASSTRGSNSYNEQFF.

Ten or more counts support this clonotype. The chain links TRBV20-1 to TRBJ1-5; D might be TRBD1 (6 bases). Germline V gene lookup returns CDR1 DFQATT and CDR2 SNEGSKA (reference sequence). This CDR3 has 16 amino acids. Trimming left V 6 bases short and J 1 base short, with 19 bases between. The CDR3 region has the DNA TGCAGTGCCCATGTAACAGGGACTCACAGCAATCAGCCCCAGCATTTT. Amino acid sequence: CSAHVTGTHSNQPQHF.

This clonotype was seen repeatedly, ten times or more. The chain is built from TRBV20-1 and TRBJ1-6; the D is unclear. The ends were cut back, 1 base at V and 5 bases at J, with 6 bases in the middle. This CDR3 comprises 13 residues. CDR1 and CDR2 (germline): DFQATT, SNEGSKA (reference sequence). In nucleotides, the CDR3 is TGCAGTGCTAGAGCTATGGATAATTCACCCCTCCACTTT. Translated, it gives CSARAMDNSPLHF.

This clonotype was observed many times. The chain links TRBV29-1 to TRBJ1-1; D is perhaps TRBD1 (6 bases). Germline CDR1 is SQVTM and CDR2 is ANQGSEA. The CDR3 is 13 residues long. The ends were cut back, 4 bases at V and 4 bases at J, with 13 bases in the middle. CDR3 nucleotides: TGCAGCGTTGCGACAGGTTTGGTCACTGAAGCTTTCTTT. Residues: CSVATGLVTEAFF. Based on the CDR3 plus reference TRBV29-1 and TRBJ1-1, the full variable domain is SAVISQKPSRDICQRGTSLTIQCQVDSQVTMMFWYRQQPGQSLTLIATANQGSEATYESGFVIDKFPISRPNLTFSTLTVSNMSPEDSSIYLCSVATGLVTEAFFGQGTRLTVV.

The sample holds many counts of this clonotype. The V call is TRBV5-1, the J call TRBJ1-1; D not resolved. Germline V gene data show CDR1 as SGHRS and CDR2 as YFSETQ. V lost 3 bases and J lost 1, with 10 bases in between. The CDR3 is 14 residues long. The CDR3 bases are TGCGCCAGCAGCTACGACGGTGGGAACACTGAAGCTTTCTTT. This translates into CASSYDGGNTEAFF.

This clonotype has at least ten counts. The chain's CDR3 is CASSLGEVGSYEQYF. The DNA for the CDR3 is TGTGCCAGCAGCTTAGGGGAGGTGGGTTCCTACGAGCAGTACTTC. V and J are TRBV7-2 and TRBJ2-7, with D maybe TRBD2 (6 bases). The ends were cut back, 1 base at V and 1 base at J, with 11 bases in the middle. Germline assignment: CDR1 SGHTA and CDR2 FQGNSA. CDR3 length: 15 amino acids.